There are a few counts of the clone carrying this T cell receptor (beta chain). What it binds is not known. TCRdb re-called the PCR reads with MiXCR, one entry per CDR3 protein. The sample has 90,000 to 120,000 distinct CDR3 sequences, roughly 38% seen once. V gave up 5 bases and J gave up 1 base; unmatched junction bases: 8. This CDR3 has 16 amino acids. Germline V CDR1 and CDR2: SGHVS, FNYEAQ. This sample is part of a study of molecular identifiers for immune sequencing clone quantification. Study findings and constraints: Clones that had above 20 RNA copies took up over 97% of effector molecules but under 1% in naive cells.

Sequencing was carried out using naive CD8+ T cells from blood, with Jurkat cell RNA spiked in. Indicated subset: FACS-sorted CD8+CD4-CCR7+CD45RA+ naive T cells. The receptor's source is a human donor in good health. Some libraries in this study had Jurkat cell RNA spiked in. This chain links TRBV7-6 with TRBJ2-1; 7 nucleotides align to TRBD1. The CDR3 DNA reads as TGTGCCAGCAGCCCCCAACCAGGGGGATCCTACAATGAGCAGTTCTTC. Protein product: CASSPQPGGSYNEQFF.